This TCR beta chain stems from a study of blood T cell repertoires in COVID-19. V lost 3 bases to trimming and J lost 0 bases, with 15 bases between them. CDR3 length: 16 amino acids. From germline, CDR1 is SGHTA and CDR2 FQGNSA. The repertoire was sequenced with immunoSEQ multiplex PCR; TCRdb's copy has only in-frame clones and lacks some. The sample records roughly 290,000 clones, roughly 88% being singletons. Sequencing used PBMCs or T cells enriched from blood (not recorded which). V gene TRBV7-2 combines with J gene TRBJ2-7, with a weak D call TRBD1 (5 bases). The TCR originated in a woman in her 30s who had recovered from COVID-19. CDR3 DNA: TGTGCCAGCAGCTTCTACCCCAGGGCCTTCTCCTACGAGCAGTACTTC. It translates to CASSFYPRAFSYEQYF.